This T cell receptor (beta chain) appears in the sequencing data of a study of lymphopenia after photon versus proton radiotherapy. Germline CDR1 reads LNHNV; CDR2 reads YYDKDF (reference sequence). The CDR3 totals 15 residues. V lost 3 bases, J lost 5 bases, and 6 bases stayed unmatched. The method was immunoSEQ multiplex PCR; TCRdb's version includes in-frame clones alone and lacks a portion of them. There are 65,000 to 90,000 clones in the sample; approximately 90% occur only once, and 2.2% lies in the top ten. Overall study results and limits: Proton therapy kept repertoires fairly stable, unlike photons, which gained effector/memory cells. Only patients who died were analyzed for survival; proton advantage is unproven.

This clone was found a few times. The antigen is unknown. The sequence was collected from a woman between 40 and 55 years old with cholangiocarcinoma. This material consisted of peripheral blood, taken from a patient treated with photon-based radiotherapy. The rearrangement joins TRBV15 to TRBJ1-5; 8 nucleotides agree with TRBD1. The CDR3 nucleotides are TGTGCCACCAGCAGCCCGGGACAGGAGGATCAGCCCCAGCATTTT. Translating gives CATSSPGQEDQPQHF.